The 26 T cell receptor beta chains in this list originate from one sample, sequenced in a study of cytomegalovirus exposure and HLA in healthy donors. PCR was performed using 60 Vbeta and 13 Jbeta primers. Sequencing used immunoSEQ multiplex PCR; TCRdb keeps in-frame clones, though not all of them. The data hold approximately 120,000 clones, with 81% observed a single time. Specimen: PBMCs. All receptors derive from a woman in her twenties or thirties in good health and CMV-seronegative.

The chain combines TRBV5-1 with TRBJ2-3, with a tentative D call TRBD1 (6 bases). Germline V gene data show CDR1 as SGHRS and CDR2 as YFSETQ. V was shortened by 7 bases and J by 2 bases, with 17 bases between the two germline ends. This CDR3 has 15 amino acids. The CDR3, as DNA: TGCGCCAGCCTTTTTGGCCAGGGGAACACAGATACGCAGTATTTT. It specifies CASLFGQGNTDTQYF.

The chain carries TRBV14 and TRBJ1-4; D gene ambiguous. CDR1 is SGHDN and CDR2 is FVKESK in the germline V gene. This CDR3 contains 15 residues. The V and J ends lost 0 bases and 4 bases respectively, with 9 bases between them. CDR3 residues: CASSQEAVNNEKLFF. The CDR3 bases are TGTGCCAGCAGCCAAGAGGCCGTAAATAATGAAAAACTGTTTTTT.

V and J are TRBV25-1 and TRBJ1-1; unclear D gene. Between the trimmed V and J ends, which lost 1 base and 8 bases, there was a span of 11 bases. Germline lookup yields CDR1 MGHDK and CDR2 SYGVNS. The CDR3 consists of 13 residues. This CDR3 reads CASSELIREEAFF. The CDR3 bases are TGTGCCAGCAGTGAATTGATTAGGGAGGAAGCTTTCTTT.

This chain links TRBV6-1 with TRBJ2-1; tentative D call: TRBD2 (6 bases). The CDR3 is 16 residues long. Germline V lookup: CDR1 MNHNS, CDR2 SASEGT. V was pared by 4 bases and J by 0 bases, with 13 bases between. The CDR3 spells CASSGQMDYSYNEQFF. The CDR3 DNA sequence: TGTGCCAGCAGTGGACAGATGGACTACTCCTACAATGAGCAGTTCTTC.

V usage is TRBV7-2 and J usage is TRBJ2-5, with 9 bases fitting TRBD2. Germline CDR1 reads SGHTA; CDR2 reads FQGNSA. Germline trimming cut 6 bases from V and 2 bases from J; bases unmatched to any gene: 10. The CDR3 is 16 residues long. The CDR3 is CASSPLAGKIQETQYF. As DNA, the CDR3 is TGTGCCAGCAGTCCCCTAGCGGGGAAAATACAAGAGACCCAGTACTTC.

J is TRBJ2-7 and V is TRBV7-9; 13 bases fit TRBD2. The V and J ends lost 6 bases and 5 bases, in that order; junction bases with no gene match: 10. CDR3 length: 16 residues. From germline, CDR1 is SEHNR and CDR2 FQNEAQ (reference sequence). As DNA, the CDR3 is TGTGCCAGCAGACCCGGACTAGCGGGAGACTTCAACGAGCAGTACTTC. Its translation is CASRPGLAGDFNEQYF.

This clone came up a few times. The CDR3, as DNA: TGTGCCAGCTCAACTAGGGAGGCAGGTAGGCTGTTGACTGAAGCTTTCTTT. Translated: CASSTREAGRLLTEAFF. J is TRBJ1-1 and V is TRBV18; D call uncertain. Trimming pared 5 bases from V and 5 bases from J, leaving 24 bases between. The CDR3 loop spans 17 amino acids. Germline V lookup: CDR1 KGHSH, CDR2 LQKENI.

The chain uses TRBV16 and TRBJ2-1; 11 bases map to TRBD2. The ends lost 1 base at V and 0 bases at J; junction bases unmatched: 2. The CDR3 runs to 17 residues. Germline values: CDR1 KGHSY, CDR2 FQNENV. CDR3 DNA: TGTGCCAGCAGCCAATTTAGCGGGAGGGCCTCCTACAATGAGCAGTTCTTC. Protein: CASSQFSGRASYNEQFF.

As for this clone: The junction departs from germline at one end; a sequencing error may be responsible. The gene calls are TRBV7-9 and TRBJ2-1, with 10 bases aligning to TRBD2. CDR1 and CDR2 (germline): SEHNR, FQNEAQ (reference sequence). CDR3 length: 16 amino acids. The CDR3, as DNA: TGTTCCAGCAGCTATACTACTAGCGGGATGTACAATGAGCAGTTCTTC. This encodes CSSSYTTSGMYNEQFF.

This chain joins TRBV7-3 and TRBJ2-5; weak D call: TRBD2 (5 bases). Germline V CDR1 and CDR2: SGHTA, FQGTGA. This CDR3 has 14 residues. Trimming pared 5 bases from V and 6 bases from J, leaving 16 bases between. The CDR3 region has the DNA TGTGCCAGCAGCCCAGATGGGAGCTCTAAGACCCAGTACTTC. It encodes CASSPDGSSKTQYF.

The DNA of the CDR3 is TGTGCCAGCAGTTTATCGAGGGACAGGGGCGCATCCTACGAGCAGTACTTC. It yields the protein CASSLSRDRGASYEQYF. The chain carries TRBV27 and TRBJ2-7, with 10 bases fitting TRBD1. J was trimmed by 1 base and V by 0 bases; bases with no gene match: 6. CDR3 size: 17 residues. Per germline, CDR1 MNHEY and CDR2 SMNVEV (reference sequence).

The chain is built from TRBV14 and TRBJ1-1, with a possible D match to TRBD1 (6 bases). Trimming took 5 bases from V and 0 from J, leaving 7 bases between them. Germline loops: CDR1 SGHDN, CDR2 FVKESK. The CDR3 has 13 residues. CDR3 sequence (DNA): TGTGCCAGCAGCGGGACACTGAACACTGAAGCTTTCTTT. Its translation is CASSGTLNTEAFF.

Within the sample, this clone is medium-sized (0.01 to 0.1%). V is TRBV6-1 and J is TRBJ1-5; no firm D call. Per germline, CDR1 MNHNS and CDR2 SASEGT. Trimming removed 3 bases at V and 4 bases at J, with 7 bases between. The CDR3 has 13 amino acids. CDR3 nucleotides: TGTGCCAGCAGTGATATGGCTAATCAGCCCCAGCATTTT. Amino acid sequence: CASSDMANQPQHF.

V is TRBV11-2 and J is TRBJ2-2; unclear D gene. V was shortened by 1 base and J by 6 bases, with 6 bases between the two germline ends. This CDR3 has 13 residues. Germline lookup yields CDR1 SGHAT and CDR2 FQNNGV. CDR3 coding DNA: TGTGCCAGCAGCTTAGGTCGCGCCGGGGAGCTGTTTTTT. It yields the protein CASSLGRAGELFF.

This clone was detected a few times. V usage is TRBV6-6 and J usage is TRBJ2-1, with TRBD1 identical over 7 bases. The CDR3 consists of 16 residues. V gave up 0 bases and J gave up 6 bases; unmatched junction bases: 8. CDR1 and CDR2 (germline): MNHNY, SVGAGI (reference sequence). The CDR3 region has the DNA TGTGCCAGCAGTTACTCTCCGACAGGGTCGTTCAATGAGCAGTTCTTC. Protein: CASSYSPTGSFNEQFF.

This clone turned up a few times. The J gene is TRBJ2-3, the V gene TRBV29-1; TRBD2 matches at 7 bases. Germline loops: CDR1 SQVTM, CDR2 ANQGSEA. The CDR3 extends over 14 amino acids. V lost 2 bases, J lost 2 bases, and 4 bases stayed unmatched. The CDR3 DNA follows: TGCAGCGTTGAAACCAGCGGGACCACAGATACGCAGTATTTT. Protein sequence: CSVETSGTTDTQYF.

This clone was counted a single time. The CDR3 coding sequence is TGTGCCAGCAGTTTAGAATTCGCAGGGTACCACGAGCAGTACTTC. This translates into CASSLEFAGYHEQYF. The chain employs TRBV27 and TRBJ2-7; tentatively, D is TRBD1 (5 bases). The germline V gene encodes CDR1 MNHEY and CDR2 SMNVEV (reference sequence). This CDR3 has 15 residues. V gave up 2 bases and J gave up 5 bases, with 16 bases separating them.

In this sample, this clone is medium-sized. The J gene is TRBJ2-1, the V gene TRBV18; no clear D. The CDR3 has 14 residues. CDR1 is KGHSH and CDR2 is LQKENI in the germline V gene. V gave up 0 bases and J gave up 9 bases, with 12 bases separating them. In DNA, the CDR3 is TGTGCCAGCTCACCACCTCATAGTTTCGGTGAGCAGTTCTTC. Encoded protein: CASSPPHSFGEQFF. Together with reference TRBV18 and TRBJ2-1, the CDR3 gives the full variable domain: NAGVMQNPRHLVRRRGQEARLRCSPMKGHSHVYWYRQLPEEGLKFMVYLQKENIIDESGMPKERFSAEFPKEGPSILRIQQVVRGDSAAYFCASSPPHSFGEQFFGPGTRLTVL.

This clone appeared a few times. The rearrangement uses TRBV6-4 and TRBJ2-3; possibly TRBD1 for D (6 bases). The CDR3 spans 13 residues. V lost 6 bases and J 6 bases, leaving 13 bases between the germline ends. The germline V gene has CDR1 MRHNA and CDR2 SNTAGT. The CDR3: CASRGGDGDTQYF. CDR3 in DNA: TGTGCCAGCAGAGGGGGAGATGGGGATACGCAGTATTTT.

The chain recombines TRBV5-1 with TRBJ2-7, with TRBD1 matching over 9 bases. Germline CDR1 is SGHRS and CDR2 is YFSETQ. The CDR3 runs to 14 residues. V trimming: 4 bases; J trimming: 4 bases; junction bases outside the gene matches: 6. Here the CDR3 reads CASSQWGQGYEQYF. The CDR3 DNA follows: TGCGCCAGCAGCCAGTGGGGACAGGGTTACGAGCAGTACTTC.

V gene TRBV28 combines with J gene TRBJ1-2; 9 nucleotides line up with TRBD1. V was pared by 4 bases and J by 8 bases, with 26 bases of the junction left unmatched. Germline CDR1 MDHEN, CDR2 SYDVKM. The CDR3 loop spans 20 amino acids. DNA of the CDR3: TGTGCCAGCAGTTCCCTCAACGACCGGGACAGGGCCTTATCGGCGAGGGGCTACACCTTC. Translation gives CASSSLNDRDRALSARGYTF.

About this clone itself: The junction departs from the called germline gene at one end, perhaps through a read error. This chain connects TRBV7-7 to TRBJ2-1; 7 bases agree with TRBD1. CDR3 length: 17 amino acids. Germline assignment: CDR1 SSHAT and CDR2 FNYEAQ (reference sequence). The DNA of the CDR3 is TGTGCTAGCAGCAAGGGACAGTTCACCGTGCGCCTACAGGAGCAGTTCTTC. This encodes CASSKGQFTVRLQEQFF.

The chain combines TRBV27 with TRBJ2-5, with 9 bases lining up with TRBD1. CDR3 length: 15 amino acids. The V and J ends lost 6 bases and 4 bases, in that order; junction bases with no gene match: 9. Per the germline V gene, CDR1 is MNHEY and CDR2 is SMNVEV (reference sequence). The CDR3 DNA follows: TGTGCCAGCAGACGAGCGGGACAGGGAACAGAGACCCAGTACTTC. It yields the protein CASRRAGQGTETQYF.

This chain connects TRBV23-1 to TRBJ2-7, with D uncertain. TRBV23-1 is known as an ORF, though its function is uncertain. V was trimmed by 0 bases and J by 4 bases, leaving 16 bases between them. The CDR3 covers 16 residues. As DNA, the CDR3 is TGCGCCAGCAGTCAATCGGCCTCTATGATGGAGTACGAGCAGTACTTC. Translated: CASSQSASMMEYEQYF.

This chain uses TRBV4-1 with TRBJ2-7; TRBD2 might be the D (7 bases). CDR1 and CDR2 (germline): MGHRA, YSYEKL. The length of the CDR3 is 14 residues. V dropped 5 bases and J dropped 5 bases, with 16 bases sitting between them. The DNA of the CDR3 is TGCGCCAGCAGCAGGGGGGGACCGTCCGACGAGCAGTACTTC. It specifies CASSRGGPSDEQYF.

The gene calls are TRBV9 and TRBJ2-3; possible D gene TRBD2, 5 bases. The CDR3 has 17 amino acids. Germline V lookup: CDR1 SGDLS, CDR2 YYNGEE. V was pared by 0 bases and J by 2 bases, with 16 bases between. The CDR3: CASSVGAGTAVTDTQYF. CDR3 nucleotides: TGTGCCAGCAGCGTAGGAGCCGGCACAGCGGTCACAGATACGCAGTATTTT.